The present TCR beta chain was sequenced within a study of shared clonotypes between healthy human individuals. TCRdb's table, derived via immunoSEQ multiplex PCR, lists solely in-frame clones and lacks some. The sample records roughly 590,000 clones, less than 97% being singletons. Naive CD8 cells were CD45RO-negative, positively selected for CCR7, excluding terminally differentiated effector memory CD45RA+ cells. Germline CDR1 is SGHTA and CDR2 is FQGTGA. J lost 1 base, V lost 4 bases, and 1 base had no gene match. This CDR3 is built from 14 residues. With regard to this clone: This sample includes further DNA sequences coding for the same CDR3.

The J gene is TRBJ2-3, the V gene TRBV7-3; 8 nucleotides agree with TRBD1. This sequence originates from a woman younger than 45 in good health. Sequencing was performed on naive CD8+ T cells sorted from blood. The CDR3 is CASSSGQGTDTQYF. The CDR3 region has the DNA TGTGCCAGCAGCTCGGGACAGGGCACAGATACGCAGTATTTT.